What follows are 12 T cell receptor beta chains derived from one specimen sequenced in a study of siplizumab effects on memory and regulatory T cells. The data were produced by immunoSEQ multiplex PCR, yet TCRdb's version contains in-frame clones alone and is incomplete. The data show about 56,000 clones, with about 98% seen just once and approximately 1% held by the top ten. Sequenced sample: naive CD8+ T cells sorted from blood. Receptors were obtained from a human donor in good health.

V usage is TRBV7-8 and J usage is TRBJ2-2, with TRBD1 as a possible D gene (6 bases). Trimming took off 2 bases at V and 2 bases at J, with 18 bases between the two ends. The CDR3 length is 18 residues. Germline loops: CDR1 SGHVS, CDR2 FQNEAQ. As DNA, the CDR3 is TGTGCCAGCAGCTTATGGGGGCCAGCGGCAACAAACACCGGGGAGCTGTTTTTT. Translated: CASSLWGPAATNTGELFF.

Written as DNA, the CDR3 is TGTGCCAGCAGCTTATGGGAGAGCGGGGAGACCCAGTACTTC. As protein: CASSLWESGETQYF. The chain is built from TRBV7-9 and TRBJ2-5; perhaps TRBD2 as D (6 bases). CDR1 and CDR2 from the germline V gene are SEHNR and FQNEAQ (reference sequence). CDR3 length: 14 amino acids. The V end was cut by 2 bases, the J end by 5 bases, with 12 bases between.

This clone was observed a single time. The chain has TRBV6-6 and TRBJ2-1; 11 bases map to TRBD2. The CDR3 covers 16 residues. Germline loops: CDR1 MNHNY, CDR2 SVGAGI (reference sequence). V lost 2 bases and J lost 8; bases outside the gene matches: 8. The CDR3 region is CASSYIASGGSDEQFF. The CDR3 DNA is TGTGCCAGCAGTTACATCGCTAGCGGGGGGAGCGATGAGCAGTTCTTC.

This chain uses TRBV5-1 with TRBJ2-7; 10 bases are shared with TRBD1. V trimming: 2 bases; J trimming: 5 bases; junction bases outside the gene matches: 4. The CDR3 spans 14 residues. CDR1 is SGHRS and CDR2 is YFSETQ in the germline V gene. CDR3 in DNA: TGCGCCAGCAGCTTAACCGGGACAGGGGACGAGCAGTACTTC. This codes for CASSLTGTGDEQYF.

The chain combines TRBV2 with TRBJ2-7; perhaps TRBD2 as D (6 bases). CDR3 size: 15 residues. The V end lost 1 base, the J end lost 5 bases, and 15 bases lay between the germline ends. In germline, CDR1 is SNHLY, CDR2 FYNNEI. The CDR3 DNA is TGTGCCAGCAGTGAAGTGGGACGGGGAGGTCACGAGCAGTACTTC. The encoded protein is CASSEVGRGGHEQYF.

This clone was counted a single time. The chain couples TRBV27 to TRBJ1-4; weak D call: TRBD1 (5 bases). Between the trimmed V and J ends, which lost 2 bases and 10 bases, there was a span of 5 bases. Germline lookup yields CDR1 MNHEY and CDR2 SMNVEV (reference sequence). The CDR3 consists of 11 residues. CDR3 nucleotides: TGTGCCAGCAGTTTAGGGGGAAAACTGTTTTTT. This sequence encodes CASSLGGKLFF.

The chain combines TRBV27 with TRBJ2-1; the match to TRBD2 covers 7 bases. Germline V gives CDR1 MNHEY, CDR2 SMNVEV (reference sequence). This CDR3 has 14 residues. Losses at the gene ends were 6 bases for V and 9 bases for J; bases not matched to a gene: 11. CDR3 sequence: CASSLQLAKAEQFF. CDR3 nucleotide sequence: TGTGCCAGCAGCCTACAACTAGCGAAGGCTGAGCAGTTCTTC.

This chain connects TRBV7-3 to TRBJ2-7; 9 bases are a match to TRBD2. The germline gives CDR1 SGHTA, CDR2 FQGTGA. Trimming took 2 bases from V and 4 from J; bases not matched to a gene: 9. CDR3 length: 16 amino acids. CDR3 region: CASSLVPLAGEYEQYF. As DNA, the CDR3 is TGTGCCAGCAGCTTAGTCCCCTTAGCGGGAGAATACGAGCAGTACTTC.

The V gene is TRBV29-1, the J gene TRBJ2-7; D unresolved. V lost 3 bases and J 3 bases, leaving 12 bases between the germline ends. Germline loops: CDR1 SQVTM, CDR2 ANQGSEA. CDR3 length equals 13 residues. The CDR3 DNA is TGCAGCGTTGAGGTGGGAACGGTCTACGAGCAGTACTTC. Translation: CSVEVGTVYEQYF.

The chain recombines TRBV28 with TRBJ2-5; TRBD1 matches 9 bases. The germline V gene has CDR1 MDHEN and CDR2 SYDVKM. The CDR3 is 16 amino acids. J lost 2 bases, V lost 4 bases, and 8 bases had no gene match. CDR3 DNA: TGTGCCAGCAGTTCACTCGGACAGGGGACGCAAGAGACCCAGTACTTC. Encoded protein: CASSSLGQGTQETQYF.

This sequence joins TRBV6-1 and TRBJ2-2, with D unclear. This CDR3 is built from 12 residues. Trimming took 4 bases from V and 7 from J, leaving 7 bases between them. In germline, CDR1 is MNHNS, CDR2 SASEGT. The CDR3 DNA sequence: TGTGCCAGCAGTGGCGATAGCGGGGAGCTGTTTTTT. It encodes CASSGDSGELFF.

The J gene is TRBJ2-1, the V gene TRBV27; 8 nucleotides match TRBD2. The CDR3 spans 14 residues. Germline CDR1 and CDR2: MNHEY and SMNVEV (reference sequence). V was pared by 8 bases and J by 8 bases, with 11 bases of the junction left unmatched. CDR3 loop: CASGLLAEDDEQFF. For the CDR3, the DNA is TGTGCCAGCGGCTTACTAGCGGAGGATGATGAGCAGTTCTTC.